The T cell receptor beta chain under discussion was sequenced for a study of blood T cell repertoires in COVID-19. Recruited during active infection, patients (from Seattle) were subsequently followed longitudinally. The table came from immunoSEQ multiplex PCR; TCRdb's copy has only in-frame clones and leaves some out. The data contain 200,000 to 250,000 clones, 75% to 90% of them seen just once; the ten biggest clones take up 7% to 10%. The CDR3 is made up of 12 amino acids. CDR1 is MNHEY, CDR2 SMNVEV, per germline (reference sequence). In regard to this clone: Mismatch with germline at one junction end may stem from a read error. This sample also contains other DNA sequences that code for the same CDR3.

The sample was peripheral blood. The V call is TRBV27, the J call TRBJ2-4; TRBD1 agrees at 7 bases. This receptor was identified in a woman of 80 years or more with COVID-19, enrolled during active disease. This chain's CDR3 is CASSGDSNIQYF. In nucleotides, the CDR3 is TGTGCCAGCAGTGGGGACAGCAACATCCAGTACTTC.